This T cell receptor (beta chain) was observed in a study of T cell responses to AZD1222 COVID-19 vaccine (dated by TCRdb to the early 2020s). Study-level background: TCR sequencing covered 230 or so trial participants: roughly 200 given two doses of AZD1222 and about 26 given two doses of MenACWY control vaccine. Trial participants were enrolled by age into subgroups of 18-55, 56-69 and 70-plus years, and around 140, 26 and 57 TCR-sequenced participants, respectively, were included in these subgroups.

The CDR3 regions of human TCRbeta chains were subjected to immunosequencing. The study's own analysis went as follows. Repertoire TCRs were checked for matches against a reference library of SARS-CoV-2-specific TCRs that had been generated using the MIRA antigen-specificity platform. Breadth was defined as the fraction of unique TCRs that were SARS-CoV-2-associated, and depth was defined as the fraction of total T cells that were SARS-CoV-2-associated. Using the MIRA data, each spike-specific TCR was mapped to the spike region that the TCR reacts to and placed in a CD4 or CD8 class. Log10-transformed breadth and depth values were compared by one-way ANOVA with Sidak's multiple comparisons tests. The immuneACCESS repertoire file appears here via TCRdb, limited to in-frame rearrangements. These files lack a portion of the clones; in checked studies, under half of the deficit traces to unresolved V genes, and the cause of the others is not known. Clone size and V and J calls were adopted from that table, with D and trimming inferred from the DNA. For this sample the table gives around 150,000 clones, of which roughly 91% were detected only once. Of the sample, 6% to 7.5% falls within the top ten clones.

The CDR3 goes from the cysteine to the phenylalanine over 13 residues. Solely the CDR3 DNA is kept, with 39 bases framed from the first base. The germline V gene (reference sequence) supplies CDR1 LNHNV and CDR2 YYDKDF. V is reduced by 11 bases and J by 2 bases, leaving a spacing of 13 bases between them. This clone was seen a handful of times. Its antigen target is currently unknown. Nothing much larger sits one base from this clone, and base qualities are not available. What this sample's time point label stands for: about 28 days (+/-7) after the second vaccine dose. AZD1222 recipients whose second dose came at about 4 weeks and those whose second dose came at about 12 weeks were combined into one group, since spike-specific TCR depth and breadth did not differ between the two schedules. Samples from vaccinated people were obtained from the UK trials COV001 and COV002, which included a single-blind randomized controlled phase 2/3 trial of AZD1222 (ChAdOx1 nCoV-19) in healthy adults. For TCRbeta chain sequencing, PBMC samples from trial participants were taken at day 0 and at day 28 after the second dose.

Beyond this particular receptor, the publication reports: CD4 TCRs associated with the vaccine covered the entire spike protein, and the dominant responses were in regions 160-218 and 743-854. After two AZD1222 doses, spike-specific TCR breadth and depth were significantly higher than at day 0 and than in MenACWY recipients. Epitopes outside the regions mutated in the B.1.351 and B.1.1.7 variants were reportedly recognized by nearly half of the unique spike-specific TCRs. The 56-69-year group was small, and its depth increase did not reach significance, likely because of low power. Conclusions about previously exposed vaccinees are limited, since just six or seven AZD1222 recipients were seropositive for SARS-CoV-2 at baseline. Participants were mostly white British, with more females than males. The authors suggested clonal diversity may have been underestimated. Because no day 14 peak-response samples were available, the repertoires could be characterized only after the peak T cell response.

The material was peripheral blood, obtained 28 days after the second AZD1222 dose. The TCR was taken from an adult who received the AZD1222 COVID-19 vaccine. This chain is built from TRBV15 and TRBJ1-3; a tentative D call is TRBD1 (6 bases match). The nucleotide sequence is given as TGTGCCGCAAAGGAGGGGGCTGGAAACACCATATATTTT. This gives the protein CAAKEGAGNTIYF.